One sample yielded the 2 T cell receptor beta chains listed below, sequenced in a study of human T cells and chemical hapten exposure. As to time point: patch test 1, 2 weeks after DPC sensitization. This sample's treatment: therapeutic diphenylcyclopropenone sensitization with weekly scalp DPC. TCRdb itself ran the RACE reads through MiXCR, one entry per CDR3 protein. The sample has about 360,000 distinct CDR3 sequences, approximately 4.4% seen once. The sequencing here drew on whole blood, taken in connection with sensitization to the hapten diphenylcyclopropenone (DPC). These receptors were taken from a woman in her fifties or sixties with alopecia areata. Some clones in this sample may be carry-over from other donors' samples.

This clonotype was seen at least ten times. The V gene is TRBV20-1, the J gene TRBJ2-3; D tentatively reads TRBD1 or TRBD2 (5 bases each). V was trimmed by 3 bases and J by 7 bases, leaving 20 bases between them. Germline values: CDR1 DFQATT, CDR2 SNEGSKA (reference sequence). The CDR3 has 15 amino acids. This CDR3 is CSASDLTDGTNTQYF. The CDR3 DNA is TGCAGTGCTAGCGATTTAACGGATGGGACCAATACGCAGTATTTT.

This clonotype was counted at least ten times. The chain is built from TRBV28 and TRBJ1-5, with 7 bases identical to TRBD1. The V gene's germline CDR1 is MDHEN and CDR2 SYDVKM. With 5 bases clipped from V and 2 bases from J, the junction kept 9 bases outside the gene matches. The length of the CDR3 is 16 residues. The CDR3 DNA sequence: TGTGCCAGCAGTCCAACTACAGGGGCCGGCAATCAGCCCCAGCATTTT. It yields the protein CASSPTTGAGNQPQHF.